The present T cell receptor beta chain was sequenced within a study of cytomegalovirus exposure and HLA in healthy donors. For the study at large: Among about 190 million T cells, an earlier analysis found 120 million or so unique TCR beta sequences.

Study-level findings and limits: Accurate HLA-A and HLA-B prediction from TCR beta sequences was reported for most subjects. Across all donors, roughly uniform sequencing depth was an assumption of the presence/absence analyses. Researchers reported in a later analysis that common viral pathogens appeared linked to several top clusters.

It was with 60 Vbeta and 13 Jbeta primers that the PCR ran. Using immunoSEQ multiplex PCR, the repertoire was profiled, and TCRdb retains in-frame clones only, with some absent. Here the sample spans 150,000 to 200,000 clones, around 76% being singletons. The germline gives CDR1 SGHNT, CDR2 YYREEE (reference sequence). The V end lost 2 bases, the J end lost 0 bases, and 6 bases lay between the germline ends. The CDR3 length is 13 residues. In the case of this clone: The antigen remains unidentified.

The chain recombines TRBV5-4 with TRBJ2-7, with unresolved D. The sequence came from a woman in her thirties in good health and CMV-seropositive. Material: PBMCs. CDR3: CASSLSSSYEQYF. The CDR3 DNA is TGTGCCAGCAGCTTAAGTAGCTCCTACGAGCAGTACTTC.